Below are 10 T cell receptor beta chains sequenced from a single sample in a study of cytomegalovirus exposure and HLA in healthy donors (dated by TCRdb to the late 2010s). The library relied on the immunoSEQ multiplex PCR assay. For the multiplex PCR, a mixture combining 60 forward primers for TCR Vbeta segments and 13 reverse primers for TCR Jbeta segments was used. Held by TCRdb, this immuneACCESS table contains in-frame sequences only and omits some clones. Under half of the omission traces to an unresolved V gene where checked; the cause of the rest is unknown. The sample table records around 130,000 clones; under 85% of these occur just once. The top ten clones comprise around 1.7% of the sample. Sample: PBMCs. The receptors stem from a boy younger than 18 in good health and CMV-seronegative.

The genes are TRBV7-8 and TRBJ2-7, with 13 bases aligning to TRBD2. The germline V gene encodes CDR1 SGHVS and CDR2 FQNEAQ. V shed 5 bases, J shed 6 bases, and the junction held 4 bases outside the gene matches. The CDR3 runs 14 residues. The CDR3 nucleotides read TGTGCCAGCAGCGGACTAGCGGGAGCCCCCGAGCAGTACTTC. The encoded protein is CASSGLAGAPEQYF.

V gene TRBV19 combines with J gene TRBJ2-7; TRBD1 agrees at 10 bases. The V and J ends lost 4 bases and 2 bases, in that order; junction bases with no gene match: 2. In germline, CDR1 is LNHDA, CDR2 SQIVND (reference sequence). The CDR3 spans 14 residues. CDR3 nucleotides: TGTGCCAGTAGTAGGGACAGGGGTACCTACGAGCAGTACTTC. Protein sequence: CASSRDRGTYEQYF.

The CDR3 loop reads CASSLNGQGNYNEQFF. CDR3 nucleotide sequence: TGCGCCAGCAGCTTGAACGGACAGGGGAACTACAATGAGCAGTTCTTC. The chain is built from TRBV5-1 and TRBJ2-1, with 9 bases aligning to TRBD1. V lost 1 base, J lost 3 bases, and 5 bases stayed unmatched. Germline CDR1 reads SGHRS; CDR2 reads YFSETQ. This CDR3 spans 16 amino acids.

V gene TRBV4-3 combines with J gene TRBJ2-1; D is perhaps TRBD2 (6 bases). Trimming removed 3 bases at V and 7 bases at J, with 13 bases between. Germline loops: CDR1 LGHNA, CDR2 YSLEER. The CDR3 sequence is 14 residues long. CDR3 sequence: CASSHRTGVNEQFF. The DNA for the CDR3 is TGCGCCAGCAGCCACCGAACGGGGGTTAATGAGCAGTTCTTC.

J is TRBJ2-7 and V is TRBV7-2; TRBD1 agrees at 10 bases. In germline, CDR1 is SGHTA, CDR2 FQGNSA. This CDR3 region has 15 residues. J was trimmed by 7 bases and V by 5 bases; bases with no gene match: 11. The CDR3 region is CASSIKDRGTGEQYF. DNA of the CDR3: TGTGCCAGCAGCATTAAGGACAGGGGGACGGGAGAGCAGTACTTC.

The chain combines TRBV27 with TRBJ2-7, with 8 positions matching TRBD1. This CDR3 is 14 amino acids long. CDR1 is MNHEY and CDR2 is SMNVEV in the germline V gene (reference sequence). The junction had 8 bases not matched to a gene; V was cut back by 5 bases and J by 5 bases. CDR3 nucleotide sequence: TGTGCCAGCAGTCCGTCCGGGACAGGTCACGAGCAGTACTTC. Protein product: CASSPSGTGHEQYF.

This chain connects TRBV27 to TRBJ1-3, with D perhaps TRBD1 (5 bases). Per germline, CDR1 MNHEY and CDR2 SMNVEV (reference sequence). V shed 5 bases and J shed 4 bases, with 9 bases lying between them. This CDR3 is 13 amino acids long. The CDR3 reads CASSPDIGNTIYF. Here the CDR3 DNA reads TGTGCCAGCAGTCCGGACATAGGAAACACCATATATTTT.

V and J are TRBV5-1 and TRBJ2-1, with 8 bases identical to TRBD2. J gave up 10 bases and V 4 bases, and 10 bases lay outside the gene matches. CDR3 length equals 14 residues. Germline CDR1 reads SGHRS; CDR2 reads YFSETQ. CDR3: CASSRGLEGFEQFF. In DNA form, the CDR3 reads TGCGCCAGCAGCCGGGGACTAGAGGGATTCGAGCAGTTCTTC.

The chain is built from TRBV27 and TRBJ1-1; 7 positions match TRBD1. Germline CDR1 reads MNHEY; CDR2 reads SMNVEV (reference sequence). The CDR3 covers 12 residues. V lost 8 bases and J lost 4; bases outside the gene matches: 4. CDR3 region: CASAGDSTEAFF. The CDR3 DNA follows: TGTGCCAGCGCCGGGGACAGCACTGAAGCTTTCTTT.

The chain couples TRBV5-1 to TRBJ2-7; 11 nucleotides agree with TRBD2. The CDR3 loop spans 16 amino acids. The J segment lost 2 bases and the V segment lost 2 bases, leaving 6 bases of the junction unmatched. The germline gives CDR1 SGHRS, CDR2 YFSETQ. DNA for the CDR3: TGCGCCAGCAGCTTATCACTAGCGGGAGTAGCCTACGAGCAGTACTTC. It codes for CASSLSLAGVAYEQYF.